Included here is one T cell receptor (beta chain) sequence, with context. No antigen is known for it. The data stem from a study of CD8 T cells in Susac syndrome. Study information: Among the Susac syndrome patients sequenced, 5 or 6 had active disease and about eight were in remission.

Overall study results and limits: Total CD8+ repertoires held approximately 15 Susac-specific public clones, while CD8+ TEMRA repertoires held a few.

The RNA, roughly 0.45 to 1 ug, was put through reverse transcription using random hexamers. The amplification used immunoSEQ multiplex PCR on TCR beta CDR3; it spanned 54 Vbeta and 13 Jbeta. TCRdb analysed the immunoSEQ multiplex PCR reads with MiXCR anew, one entry per CDR3 protein. The sample lists approximately 190,000 distinct CDR3 sequences, about 95% occurring once. CDR1 and CDR2 from the germline V gene are KGHSH and LQKENI. V was cut by 5 bases and J by 4 bases, with 24 bases left in between. The CDR3 is made up of 18 amino acids. The sequence was obtained from a human donor with Susac syndrome. Specimen: CD8+ T cells from PBMCs. This chain connects TRBV18 to TRBJ1-5; TRBD1 might be the D (5 bases). Here the CDR3 reads CASSFPVEGRFKNQPQHF. The CDR3 region has the DNA TGTGCCAGCTCATTCCCTGTGGAGGGGCGGTTTAAAAATCAGCCCCAGCATTTT.